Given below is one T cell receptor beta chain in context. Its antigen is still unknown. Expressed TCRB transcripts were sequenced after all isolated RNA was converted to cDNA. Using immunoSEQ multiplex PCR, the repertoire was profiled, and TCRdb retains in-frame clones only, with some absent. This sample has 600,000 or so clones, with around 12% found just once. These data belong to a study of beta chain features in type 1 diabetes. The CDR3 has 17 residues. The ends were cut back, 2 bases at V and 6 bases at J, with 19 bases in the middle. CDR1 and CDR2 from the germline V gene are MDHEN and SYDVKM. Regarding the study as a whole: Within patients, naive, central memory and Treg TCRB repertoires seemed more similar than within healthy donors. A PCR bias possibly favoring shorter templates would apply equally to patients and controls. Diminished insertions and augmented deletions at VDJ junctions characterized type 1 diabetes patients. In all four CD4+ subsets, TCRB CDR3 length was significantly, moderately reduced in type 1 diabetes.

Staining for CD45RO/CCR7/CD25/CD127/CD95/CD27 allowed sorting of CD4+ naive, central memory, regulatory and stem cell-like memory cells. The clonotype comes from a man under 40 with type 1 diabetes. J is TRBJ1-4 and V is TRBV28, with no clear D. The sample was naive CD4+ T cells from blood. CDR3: CASSLKSGVGQDEKLFF. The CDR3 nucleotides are TGTGCCAGCAGTTTAAAGTCGGGTGTAGGCCAAGATGAAAAACTGTTTTTT.